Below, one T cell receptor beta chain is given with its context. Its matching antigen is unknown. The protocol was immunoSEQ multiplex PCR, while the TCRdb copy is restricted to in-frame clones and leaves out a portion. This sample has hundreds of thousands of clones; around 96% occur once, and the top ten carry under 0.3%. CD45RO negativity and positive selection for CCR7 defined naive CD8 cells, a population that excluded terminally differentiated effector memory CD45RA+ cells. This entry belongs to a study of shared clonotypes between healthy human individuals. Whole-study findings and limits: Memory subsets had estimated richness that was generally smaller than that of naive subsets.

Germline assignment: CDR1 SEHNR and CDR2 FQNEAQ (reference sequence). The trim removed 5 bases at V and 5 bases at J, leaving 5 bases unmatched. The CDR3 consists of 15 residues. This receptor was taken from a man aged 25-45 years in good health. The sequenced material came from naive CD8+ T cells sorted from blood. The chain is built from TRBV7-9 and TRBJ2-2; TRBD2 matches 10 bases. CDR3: CASSEGTSVTGELFF. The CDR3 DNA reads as TGTGCCAGCAGCGAAGGGACTAGCGTTACCGGGGAGCTGTTTTTT. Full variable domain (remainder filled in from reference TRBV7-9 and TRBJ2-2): DTGVSQNPRHKITKRGQNVTFRCDPISEHNRLYWYRQTLGQGPEFLTYFQNEAQLEKSRLLSDRFSAERPKGSFSTLEIQRTEQGDSAMYLCASSEGTSVTGELFFGEGSRLTVL.